The rows below give T cell receptor beta chains drawn from one sample of a study of shared clonotypes between healthy human individuals. Assay: immunoSEQ multiplex PCR; the TCRdb copy retains only in-frame clones and omits some. The sample carries some 2,100,000 clones, 85% to 95% recorded once. The sample comprised naive CD8+ T cells from PBMCs. The receptors shown here come from a man younger than 35 in good health. Some clones in this sample may be carry-over from other donors' samples. Both conserved end residues are part of each CDR3. D genes are given only for firm matches. Size values are once, few and many counts, or a class for expanded clones, and some rows have none.

D: TRBD1
size: .
V: TRBV19
J: TRBJ1-5
CDR3: CASSNTQGVWGNQPQHF
DNA: TGTGCCAGTAGTAACACACAGGGGGTGTGGGGCAATCAGCCCCAGCATTTT

D: .
size: once
V: TRBV20-1
J: TRBJ2-5
CDR3: CSAIDWETQYF
DNA: TGCAGTGCTATAGACTGGGAGACCCAGTACTTC

D: .
size: few
V: TRBV30
J: TRBJ1-2
CDR3: CAWRPNYGYTF
DNA: TGTGCCTGGAGGCCGAATTATGGCTACACCTTC

D: .
size: .
V: TRBV7-9
J: TRBJ1-2
CDR3: CASSYQPYGYTF
DNA: TGTGCCAGCAGCTATCAACCCTACGGCTACACCTTC

D: .
size: .
V: TRBV7-9
J: TRBJ1-1
CDR3: CASSSLLTNTEAFF
DNA: TGTGCCAGCAGCTCGTTGCTGACGAACACTGAAGCTTTCTTT

D: .
size: .
V: TRBV6-4
J: TRBJ2-4
CDR3: CASSVGRGDIQYF
DNA: TGTGCCAGCAGTGTTGGTAGGGGAGACATTCAGTACTTC

D: TRBD2
size: .
V: TRBV27
J: TRBJ2-1
CDR3: CASWEGGSVYNEQFF
DNA: TGTGCCAGTTGGGAGGGCGGGAGTGTCTACAATGAGCAGTTCTTC

D: .
size: .
V: TRBV9
J: TRBJ1-1
CDR3: CASSPGTPGRGTEAFF
DNA: TGTGCCAGCAGCCCCGGGACGCCGGGCCGAGGCACTGAAGCTTTCTTT

D: .
size: .
V: TRBV29-1
J: TRBJ2-3
CDR3: CSALPGQITDTQYF
DNA: TGCAGCGCCCTCCCGGGACAAATCACAGATACGCAGTATTTT

D: TRBD1
size: .
V: TRBV18
J: TRBJ2-3
CDR3: CASSPGTGRVTDTQYF
DNA: TGTGCCAGCTCACCTGGGACAGGGCGGGTAACAGATACGCAGTATTTT

D: .
size: .
V: TRBV7-2
J: TRBJ1-3
CDR3: CASSPAGTGNTIYF
DNA: TGTGCCAGCAGCCCTGCGGGGACTGGAAACACCATATATTTT

D: .
size: .
V: TRBV25-1
J: TRBJ2-1
CDR3: CASSLGSRNEQFF
DNA: TGTGCCAGCAGCTTGGGGTCGCGGAATGAGCAGTTCTTC

D: .
size: .
V: TRBV25-1
J: TRBJ2-5
CDR3: CASSEGRIQETQYF
DNA: TGTGCCAGCAGTGAGGGCAGGATCCAAGAGACCCAGTACTTC

D: TRBD1
size: .
V: TRBV4-3
J: TRBJ1-1
CDR3: CASSQGTRQGTTEAFF
DNA: TGCGCCAGCAGCCAAGGCACTAGACAGGGGACCACTGAAGCTTTCTTT

D: .
size: .
V: TRBV5-6
J: TRBJ1-1
CDR3: CASSLGWRREAFF
DNA: TGTGCCAGCAGCTTGGGGTGGCGGCGTGAAGCTTTCTTT

D: .
size: .
V: TRBV7-2
J: TRBJ2-7
CDR3: CASSAGQPYEQYF
DNA: TGTGCCAGCAGCGCGGGACAGCCCTACGAGCAGTACTTC

D: TRBD1
size: .
V: TRBV27
J: TRBJ1-5
CDR3: CASSPTGGNQPQHF
DNA: TGTGCCAGCAGCCCGACAGGGGGAAATCAGCCCCAGCATTTT

D: .
size: once
V: TRBV29-1
J: TRBJ1-3
CDR3: CSVEDRKGSGNTIYF
DNA: TGCAGCGTTGAAGATCGTAAAGGGAGTGGAAACACCATATATTTT